A single sample gave rise to the 20 T cell receptor beta chains below, sequenced in a study of T cell responses to AZD1222 COVID-19 vaccine. Measured with immunoSEQ multiplex PCR; TCRdb has only the in-frame clones, and not every one. The table includes some 24,000 clones, around 87% detected once. The source was peripheral blood, collected 28 days after the second AZD1222 dose. These receptors all come from an adult who received the AZD1222 COVID-19 vaccine.

V and J are TRBV19 and TRBJ1-2; D is unclear. V was trimmed by 7 bases and J by 2 bases, leaving 14 bases between them. The CDR3 contains 14 residues. The germline V gene encodes CDR1 LNHDA and CDR2 SQIVND (reference sequence). CDR3 sequence (DNA): TGTGCCAGTACCAAATGGGGTCGGAACTATGGCTACACCTTC. Its translation is CASTKWGRNYGYTF.

The chain uses TRBV15 and TRBJ2-2; TRBD1 is a possible D gene (6 bases). The V and J ends lost 4 bases and 7 bases respectively, with 16 bases between them. The CDR3 contains 15 residues. Germline CDR1 reads LNHNV; CDR2 reads YYDKDF (reference sequence). The DNA of the CDR3 is TGTGCCACCAGCACCTATACAGGGTGGATCGGGGAGCTGTTTTTT. It is translated as CATSTYTGWIGELFF.

This chain joins TRBV27 and TRBJ2-3; D is uncertain. There are 13 residues in the CDR3. Per the germline V gene, CDR1 is MNHEY and CDR2 is SMNVEV (reference sequence). Between the trimmed V and J ends, which lost 5 bases and 2 bases, there was a span of 8 bases. CDR3 sequence reads: CASSPTYTDTQYF. For the CDR3, the DNA is TGTGCCAGCAGTCCTACCTACACAGATACGCAGTATTTT.

This sequence joins TRBV5-1 and TRBJ1-6; 7 bases match TRBD1. The CDR3 has 16 amino acids. Germline V CDR1 and CDR2: SGHRS, YFSETQ. Trimming removed 2 bases from V and 1 base from J; junction bases left unmatched: 3. CDR3 sequence reads: CASSFQGVSYNSPLHF. The CDR3 DNA sequence: TGCGCCAGCAGCTTTCAGGGGGTTTCCTATAATTCACCCCTCCACTTT.

The chain joins TRBV7-9 to TRBJ1-3; D is possibly TRBD1 (5 bases). This CDR3 spans 14 amino acids. Germline values: CDR1 SEHNR, CDR2 FQNEAQ (reference sequence). The CDR3 here is CGGPHQSSGNTIYF. The CDR3 nucleotides read TGTGGGGGCCCCCATCAGAGCTCTGGAAACACCATATATTTT.

This chain links TRBV18 with TRBJ2-3; 8 bases align to TRBD1. The CDR3 loop spans 15 amino acids. Germline V gives CDR1 KGHSH, CDR2 LQKENI. V was clipped by 2 bases and J by 2 bases; unmatched bases: 3. The DNA of the CDR3 is TGTGCCAGCTCACCAAGGACAGGGTCCACAGATACGCAGTATTTT. Protein sequence: CASSPRTGSTDTQYF.

The chain is built from TRBV5-1 and TRBJ1-6; 7 bases fit TRBD1. The CDR3 contains 15 residues. Germline CDR1 is SGHRS and CDR2 is YFSETQ. The ends lost 8 bases at V and 6 bases at J; junction bases unmatched: 11. CDR3 sequence (DNA): TGCGCCAGTAGCAGACAGGGATCGGGTAATTCACCCCTCCACTTT. Translating gives CASSRQGSGNSPLHF. The full variable domain, in which reference TRBV5-1 and TRBJ1-6 provide the parts outside the CDR3, is KAGVTQTPRYLIKTRGQQVTLSCSPISGHRSVSWYQQTPGQGLQFLFEYFSETQRNKGNFPGRFSGRQFSNSRSEMNVSTLELGDSALYLCASSRQGSGNSPLHFGNGTRLTVT.

The J gene is TRBJ1-2, the V gene TRBV19; 9 nucleotides match TRBD1. CDR1 is LNHDA, CDR2 SQIVND, per germline (reference sequence). With V trimmed by 4 bases and J by 8 bases, 17 bases remained unmatched. This CDR3 is built from 17 residues. Here the CDR3 reads CASSSTGGQGNRGGYTF. CDR3 bases: TGTGCCAGTAGTAGCACGGGGGGACAGGGTAATCGAGGAGGCTACACCTTC.

This chain uses TRBV9 with TRBJ2-3; no definite D call. Trimming removed 2 bases at V and 6 bases at J, with 7 bases between. This CDR3 spans 12 amino acids. In germline, CDR1 is SGDLS, CDR2 YYNGEE. CDR3 DNA: TGTGCCAGCAGCGTCTCAGAGGATACGCAGTATTTT. It codes for CASSVSEDTQYF.

The V gene is TRBV7-2, the J gene TRBJ2-5, with TRBD2 as a possible D gene (7 bases). The CDR3 spans 18 residues. V was pared by 5 bases and J by 7 bases, with 29 bases between. In germline, CDR1 is SGHTA, CDR2 FQGNSA. This chain's CDR3 is CASSPITGAYGGLRTQYF. The CDR3, as DNA: TGTGCCAGCAGCCCAATAACGGGCGCGTACGGGGGGCTTCGGACCCAGTACTTC.

This clone showed up just a few times. The chain has TRBV6-4 and TRBJ2-6, with D unresolved. Germline assignment: CDR1 MRHNA and CDR2 SNTAGT. V was clipped by 2 bases and J by 0 bases, with 2 bases between them. This CDR3 has 14 residues. The chain's CDR3 is CASSDNSGANVLTF. The CDR3 DNA reads TGTGCCAGCAGTGACAACTCTGGGGCCAACGTCCTGACTTTC.

The chain is built from TRBV5-1 and TRBJ1-5, with TRBD1 as a possible D gene (5 bases). V dropped 4 bases and J dropped 0 bases, with 11 bases sitting between them. Germline CDR1 is SGHRS and CDR2 is YFSETQ. This CDR3 is 15 amino acids long. The CDR3 DNA reads TGCGCCAGCAGCCCGGACGGGACTAGCAATCAGCCCCAGCATTTT. Translating it yields CASSPDGTSNQPQHF. Supplemented by reference TRBV5-1 and TRBJ1-5, the full variable domain reads KAGVTQTPRYLIKTRGQQVTLSCSPISGHRSVSWYQQTPGQGLQFLFEYFSETQRNKGNFPGRFSGRQFSNSRSEMNVSTLELGDSALYLCASSPDGTSNQPQHFGDGTRLSIL.

The rearrangement joins TRBV11-3 to TRBJ2-7, with D possibly being TRBD1 or TRBD2 (7 bases each). Germline V lookup: CDR1 SGHNT, CDR2 YENEEA. This CDR3 is built from 15 residues. V shed 5 bases and J shed 6 bases, with 20 bases lying between them. CDR3 loop: CASSQGGTGLVEQYF. The CDR3 nucleotides are TGTGCCAGCAGCCAGGGGGGGACGGGCCTCGTCGAGCAGTACTTC.

With regard to this clone: Distinct nucleotide sequences in the sample also encode this CDR3. The chain carries TRBV9 and TRBJ2-7; 12 positions agree with TRBD1. The junction had 1 base not matched to a gene; V was cut back by 2 bases and J by 4 bases. The CDR3 spans 14 residues. Per germline, CDR1 SGDLS and CDR2 YYNGEE. CDR3 region: CASSVGQGAYEQYF. In nucleotides, the CDR3 is TGTGCCAGCAGCGTGGGACAGGGGGCGTACGAGCAGTACTTC.

The gene calls are TRBV5-6 and TRBJ2-4, with 12 positions matching TRBD1. Germline CDR1 SGHDT, CDR2 YYEEEE. The CDR3 extends over 13 amino acids. After removal of 5 bases from V and 7 bases from J, the junction contained 1 base not matched to a gene. The DNA for the CDR3 is TGTGCCAGCAGGGGACAGGGGGCGAACATTCAGTACTTC. Its protein is CASRGQGANIQYF.

V and J are TRBV27 and TRBJ1-1; the D gene is possibly TRBD1 (5 bases). The germline CDR1 and CDR2 sequences are MNHEY and SMNVEV (reference sequence). This CDR3 region has 15 residues. The V gene lost 6 bases and the J gene lost 2 bases, with 16 bases spanning the gap. The CDR3 loop is CASSPRRQPNTEAFF. The DNA of the CDR3 is TGTGCCAGCAGCCCCCGTCGACAGCCCAACACTGAAGCTTTCTTT.

This clone has just a few counts. CDR3 residues: CATSDPGTATGELFF. In DNA form, the CDR3 reads TGTGCCACCAGTGACCCCGGGACGGCAACCGGGGAGCTGTTTTTT. This chain joins TRBV24-1 and TRBJ2-2; D may correspond to TRBD1 or TRBD2 (5 bases each). There are 15 residues in the CDR3. The V end was cut by 4 bases, the J end by 5 bases, with 13 bases between. Germline V gene data show CDR1 as KGHDR and CDR2 as SFDVKD.

The chain carries TRBV2 and TRBJ2-1; 11 nucleotides agree with TRBD2. CDR1 and CDR2 from the germline V gene are SNHLY and FYNNEI. The CDR3 consists of 14 residues. With V trimmed by 8 bases and J by 3 bases, 3 bases remained unmatched. CDR3 residues: CASRGTSGYNEQFF. CDR3 DNA: TGTGCCAGCCGGGGGACTAGCGGCTACAATGAGCAGTTCTTC.

The V gene is TRBV5-1, the J gene TRBJ2-6; D gene uncertain. The CDR3 totals 17 residues. Germline-derived CDR1 and CDR2 are SGHRS and YFSETQ. Between the trimmed V and J ends, which lost 0 bases and 4 bases, there was a span of 14 bases. The chain's CDR3 is CASSLAAFVSGANVLTF. CDR3 DNA: TGCGCCAGCAGCTTGGCCGCCTTTGTATCGGGGGCCAACGTCCTGACTTTC.

This clone showed up just once. V gene TRBV5-1 combines with J gene TRBJ1-5; perhaps TRBD1 as D (6 bases). The V gene lost 0 bases and the J gene lost 5 bases, with 12 bases spanning the gap. The CDR3 sequence is 15 residues long. Germline CDR1 SGHRS, CDR2 YFSETQ. The CDR3, as DNA: TGCGCCAGCAGCTTGGAAGGGGGTGAACATCAGCCCCAGCATTTT. This encodes CASSLEGGEHQPQHF.